This passage covers 6 T cell receptor beta chains from one sample sequenced in a study of cytomegalovirus exposure and HLA in healthy donors listed by TCRdb under 2017. Libraries were built with the immunoSEQ multiplex PCR assay. For the multiplex PCR, a mixture combining 60 forward primers for TCR Vbeta segments and 13 reverse primers for TCR Jbeta segments was used. In its TCRdb copy, this immuneACCESS table keeps in-frame sequences only and misses some clones. Where compared with another copy, unresolved V genes explain less than half of these, and the others have no known cause. In all, the sample holds roughly 160,000 clones, and approximately 76% of those were seen once. About 5% of the sample rests with the top ten. Sequenced material: PBMCs. These receptors all stem from a woman between 18 and 29 years old in good health and CMV-seropositive.

CDR3 loop: CASSYWRGRDTEAFF. Here the CDR3 DNA reads TGTGCCAGCAGTTACTGGCGGGGGCGAGACACTGAAGCTTTCTTT. This rearrangement joins TRBV6-5 to TRBJ1-1; D might be TRBD1 (6 bases). The V and J ends lost 1 base and 3 bases respectively, with 12 bases between them. The germline CDR1 and CDR2 sequences are MNHEY and SVGAGI. The CDR3 has 15 amino acids.

The chain has TRBV4-3 and TRBJ2-5; D is perhaps TRBD1 (6 bases). The V gene lost 0 bases and the J gene lost 2 bases, with 13 bases spanning the gap. The CDR3 runs to 16 residues. Germline V gene data show CDR1 as LGHNA and CDR2 as YSLEER. CDR3: CASSQEFDRRQETQYF. The CDR3 nucleotides read TGCGCCAGCAGCCAAGAATTCGACAGGCGACAAGAGACCCAGTACTTC.

The V and J genes are TRBV2 and TRBJ1-2; 9 bases line up with TRBD1. The germline CDR1 and CDR2 sequences are SNHLY and FYNNEI. The CDR3 has 13 amino acids. The V gene end was trimmed by 6 bases and the J gene end by 6 bases; junction bases not matched to a gene: 5. CDR3: CASRDRGWDGYTF. In DNA, the CDR3 is TGTGCCAGCAGGGACAGGGGCTGGGATGGCTACACCTTC.

The chain uses TRBV5-3 and TRBJ2-2; D is possibly TRBD2 (7 bases). TRBV5-3 is placed among ORFs of uncertain function. CDR3 length equals 14 residues. The V end lost 9 bases, the J end lost 6 bases, and 18 bases lay between the germline ends. Written as DNA, the CDR3 is TGTGCCACCCAACGGGGGCGGGGGCCCGGGGAGCTGTTTTTT. Protein product: CATQRGRGPGELFF.

This clone was seen once. The CDR3 loop reads CASSARDRVGNSPLHF. The CDR3 DNA follows: TGTGCCAGCAGCGCCCGGGACAGGGTGGGTAATTCACCCCTCCACTTT. The chain links TRBV7-2 to TRBJ1-6; 9 nucleotides align to TRBD1. The CDR3 spans 16 residues. V lost 5 bases to trimming and J lost 6 bases; unmatched junction nucleotides: 8. Germline V gene data show CDR1 as SGHTA and CDR2 as FQGNSA. The full variable domain, in which reference TRBV7-2 and TRBJ1-6 provide the parts outside the CDR3, is GAGVSQSPSNKVTEKGKDVELRCDPISGHTALYWYRQSLGQGLEFLIYFQGNSAPDKSGLPSDRFSAERTGGSVSTLTIQRTQQEDSAVYLCASSARDRVGNSPLHFGNGTRLTVT.

The chain employs TRBV2 and TRBJ1-2; D might be TRBD1 (6 bases). V lost 9 bases to trimming and J lost 7 bases, with 18 bases between them. Germline values: CDR1 SNHLY, CDR2 FYNNEI. The CDR3 has 13 amino acids. CDR3 region: CARPGTREGGYTF. CDR3 bases: TGTGCCAGACCCGGGACACGGGAGGGTGGCTACACCTTC.